This entry describes one T cell receptor (beta chain). What it binds is not known. The data are from a study of cytomegalovirus exposure and HLA in healthy donors. Study-level information: Some 90 million unique TCRs from HLA-typed donors were held in an early data release. Findings and limits, study-wide: Investigators reported over 150 TCR beta chains as tied to cytomegalovirus. Per a later analysis, HLA-associated TCR beta chains showed more clonal expansion than other, equally common TCR beta chains.

The donors gave bone marrow, and they were healthy. Use of 60 Vbeta and 13 Jbeta primers characterized the PCR. Data came from immunoSEQ multiplex PCR; TCRdb stores just in-frame clones and leaves some out. In the table there are approximately 160,000 clones, around 68% of which are singletons. The sample comprised PBMCs. The sequence was obtained from a man aged 50 to 59 in good health and CMV-seronegative.

CDR3 sequence: CASSLRTGGTDTQYF. The CDR3 DNA reads TGTGCCAGCAGTTTAAGGACAGGGGGCACAGATACGCAGTATTTT. The V gene is TRBV28, the J gene TRBJ2-3; 9 nucleotides match TRBD1. The CDR3 contains 15 residues. J gave up 1 base and V 2 bases, and 1 base lay outside the gene matches. Germline lookup yields CDR1 MDHEN and CDR2 SYDVKM.